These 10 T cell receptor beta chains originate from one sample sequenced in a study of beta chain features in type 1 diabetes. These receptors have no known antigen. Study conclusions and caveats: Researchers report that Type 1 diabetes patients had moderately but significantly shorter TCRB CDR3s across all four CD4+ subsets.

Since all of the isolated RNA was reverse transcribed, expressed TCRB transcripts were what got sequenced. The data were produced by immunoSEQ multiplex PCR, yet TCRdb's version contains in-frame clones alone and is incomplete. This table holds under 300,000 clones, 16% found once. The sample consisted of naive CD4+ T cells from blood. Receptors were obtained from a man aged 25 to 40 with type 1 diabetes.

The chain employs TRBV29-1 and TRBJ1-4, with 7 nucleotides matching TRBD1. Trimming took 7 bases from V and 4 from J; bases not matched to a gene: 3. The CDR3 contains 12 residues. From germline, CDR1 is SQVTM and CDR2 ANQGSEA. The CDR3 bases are TGCAGCGCCGGGACAGTTAATGAAAAACTGTTTTTT. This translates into CSAGTVNEKLFF.

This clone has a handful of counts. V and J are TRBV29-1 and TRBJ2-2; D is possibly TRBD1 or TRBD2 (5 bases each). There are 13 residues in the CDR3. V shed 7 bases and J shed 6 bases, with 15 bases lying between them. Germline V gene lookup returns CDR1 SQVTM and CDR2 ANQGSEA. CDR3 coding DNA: TGCAGCGCTCGGGGACCCCCAGCCGGGGAGCTGTTTTTT. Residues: CSARGPPAGELFF.

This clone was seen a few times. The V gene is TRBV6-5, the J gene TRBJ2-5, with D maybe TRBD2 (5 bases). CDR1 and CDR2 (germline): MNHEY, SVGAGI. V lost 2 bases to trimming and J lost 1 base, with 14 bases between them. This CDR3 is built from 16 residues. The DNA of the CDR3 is TGTGCCAGCAGTTACGGAGTGGGTGGGAGCCAAGAGACCCAGTACTTC. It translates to CASSYGVGGSQETQYF.

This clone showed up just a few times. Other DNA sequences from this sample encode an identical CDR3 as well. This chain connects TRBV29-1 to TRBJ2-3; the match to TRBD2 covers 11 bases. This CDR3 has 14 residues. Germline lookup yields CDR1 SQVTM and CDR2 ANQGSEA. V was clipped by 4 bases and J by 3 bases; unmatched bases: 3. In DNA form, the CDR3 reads TGCAGCGTTGGTGTAGCGGGAGGGACAGATACGCAGTATTTT. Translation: CSVGVAGGTDTQYF.

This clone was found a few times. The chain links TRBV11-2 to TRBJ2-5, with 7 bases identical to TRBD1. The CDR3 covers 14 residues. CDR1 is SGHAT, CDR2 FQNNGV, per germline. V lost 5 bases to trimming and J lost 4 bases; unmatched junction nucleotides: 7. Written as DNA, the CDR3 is TGTGCCAGCAGCCTATGGGCAGGGGGAGAGACCCAGTACTTC. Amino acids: CASSLWAGGETQYF.

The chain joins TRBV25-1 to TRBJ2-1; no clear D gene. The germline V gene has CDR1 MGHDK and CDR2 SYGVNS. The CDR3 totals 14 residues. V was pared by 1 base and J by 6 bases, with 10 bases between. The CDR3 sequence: CASSELVSPNEQFF. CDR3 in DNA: TGTGCCAGCAGTGAATTGGTCAGCCCCAATGAGCAGTTCTTC.

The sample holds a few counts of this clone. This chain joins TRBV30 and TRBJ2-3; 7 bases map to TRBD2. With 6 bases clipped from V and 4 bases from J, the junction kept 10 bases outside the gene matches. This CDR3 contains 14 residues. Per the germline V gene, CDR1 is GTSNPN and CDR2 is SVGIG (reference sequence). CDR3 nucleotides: TGTGCCTGCCCCGGGAGGAGTGGGCCAGATACGCAGTATTTT. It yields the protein CACPGRSGPDTQYF.

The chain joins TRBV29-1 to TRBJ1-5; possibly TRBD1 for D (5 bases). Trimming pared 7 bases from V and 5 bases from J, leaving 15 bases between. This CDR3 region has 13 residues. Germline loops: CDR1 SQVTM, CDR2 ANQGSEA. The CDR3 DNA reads TGCAGCGCCGTGGGGGGTAAAGATCAGCCCCAGCATTTT. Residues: CSAVGGKDQPQHF.

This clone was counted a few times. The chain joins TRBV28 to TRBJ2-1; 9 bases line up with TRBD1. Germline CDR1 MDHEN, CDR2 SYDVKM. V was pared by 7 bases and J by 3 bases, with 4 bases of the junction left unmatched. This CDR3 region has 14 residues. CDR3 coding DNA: TGTGCCAGCATTGAGGGACAGGGCTACAATGAGCAGTTCTTC. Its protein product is CASIEGQGYNEQFF.

This CDR3 reads CASSYLTGGSETQYF. As DNA, the CDR3 is TGTGCCAGCAGTTACCTGACAGGGGGAAGCGAGACCCAGTACTTC. The chain uses TRBV6-5 and TRBJ2-5, with 9 bases matching TRBD1. The CDR3 sequence is 15 residues long. Germline V gene data show CDR1 as MNHEY and CDR2 as SVGAGI. Unmatched junction bases numbered 6, after V lost 2 bases and J lost 5 bases.